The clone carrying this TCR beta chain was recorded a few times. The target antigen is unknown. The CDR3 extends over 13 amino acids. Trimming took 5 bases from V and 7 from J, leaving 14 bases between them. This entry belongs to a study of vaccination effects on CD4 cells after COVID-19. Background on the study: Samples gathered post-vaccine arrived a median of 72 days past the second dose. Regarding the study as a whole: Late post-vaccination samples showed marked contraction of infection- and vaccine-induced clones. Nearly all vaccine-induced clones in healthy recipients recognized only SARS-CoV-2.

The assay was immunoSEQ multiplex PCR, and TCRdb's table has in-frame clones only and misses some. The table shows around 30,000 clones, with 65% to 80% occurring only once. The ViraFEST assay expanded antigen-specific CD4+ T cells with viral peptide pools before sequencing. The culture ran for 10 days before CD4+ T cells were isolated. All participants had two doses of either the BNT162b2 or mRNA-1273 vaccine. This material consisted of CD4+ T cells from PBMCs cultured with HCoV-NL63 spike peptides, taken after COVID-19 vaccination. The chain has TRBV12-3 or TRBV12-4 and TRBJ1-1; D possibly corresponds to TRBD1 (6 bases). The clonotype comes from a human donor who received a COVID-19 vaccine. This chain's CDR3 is CASSLSGVIEAFF. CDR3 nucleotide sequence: TGTGCCAGCAGTCTCTCAGGGGTTATTGAAGCTTTCTTT.